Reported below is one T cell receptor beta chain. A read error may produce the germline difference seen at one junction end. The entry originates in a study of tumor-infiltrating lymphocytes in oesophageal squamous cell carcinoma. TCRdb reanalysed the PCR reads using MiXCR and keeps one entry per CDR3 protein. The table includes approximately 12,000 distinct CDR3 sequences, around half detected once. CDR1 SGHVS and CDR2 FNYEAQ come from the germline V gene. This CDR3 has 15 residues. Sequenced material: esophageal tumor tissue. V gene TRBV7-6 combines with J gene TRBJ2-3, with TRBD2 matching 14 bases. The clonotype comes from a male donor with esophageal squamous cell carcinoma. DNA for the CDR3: TGTGCTAGCAGCCGACTAGCGGGGGGGGTAGATACGCAGTATTTT. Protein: CASSRLAGGVDTQYF.